These T cell receptor beta chains were read from a single sample in a study of control samples from healthy donors and cancer patients. The repertoire was sequenced with immunoSEQ multiplex PCR; TCRdb's copy has only in-frame clones and lacks some. The data contain some 130,000 clones, 92% of them singletons. Sequencing was performed on blood. These TCRs come from a woman aged 45-65 years in good health. Each CDR3 is given with its conserved first and last residue. A D gene is named only where the DNA matches it firmly. Size is omitted from some rows. Given values are once, few, many or a class for expanded clones.

V	size	J	D	CDR3	DNA
TRBV28	.	TRBJ1-2	TRBD1	CASSLRGTGGGYTF	TGTGCCAGCAGCCTAAGGGGGACAGGGGGTGGCTACACCTTC
TRBV19	.	TRBJ2-4	.	CASSILQGTKNIQYF	TGTGCCAGTAGTATCCTTCAGGGGACCAAAAACATTCAGTACTTC
TRBV6-5	few	TRBJ2-5	TRBD1	CAISIPGGGGTQYF	TGTGCCATCTCCATCCCAGGGGGCGGTGGGACCCAGTACTTC
TRBV7-6	.	TRBJ2-3	.	CASSLASGASTDTQYF	TGTGCCAGCAGCTTAGCTAGCGGAGCCAGCACAGATACGCAGTATTTT
TRBV3-1/TRBV3-2	.	TRBJ1-5	.	CASSQDLAQGQPQHF	TGTGCCAGCAGCCAAGATCTGGCCCAGGGCCAGCCCCAGCATTTT
TRBV4-1	.	TRBJ2-1	.	CASSQDGTYNEQFF	TGCGCCAGCAGCCAAGACGGGACTTACAATGAGCAGTTCTTC
TRBV5-5	.	TRBJ1-1	.	CASSFGGRTANTEAFF	TGTGCCAGCAGCTTCGGGGGCCGGACAGCGAACACTGAAGCTTTCTTT
TRBV2	.	TRBJ1-6	TRBD1	CASRRDRGLDSPLHF	TGTGCCAGCAGGAGGGACAGGGGGCTCGACTCACCCCTCCACTTT
TRBV5-1	.	TRBJ2-1	TRBD2	CASSFLAGGPLFYNEQFF	TGCGCCAGCAGCTTTTTGGCGGGAGGGCCATTATTCTACAATGAGCAGTTCTTC
TRBV6-5	.	TRBJ1-5	TRBD1	CASSSDRRSNQPQHF	TGTGCCAGCAGCTCGGACAGGCGATCCAATCAGCCCCAGCATTTT
TRBV6-5	.	TRBJ1-2	.	CASSYSFGAPYGYTF	TGTGCCAGCAGTTACTCGTTTGGGGCACCCTATGGCTACACCTTC
TRBV18	.	TRBJ1-2	.	CASSPPVRLDGYTF	TGTGCCAGCTCACCACCCGTCAGGCTAGATGGCTACACCTTC
TRBV6-4	.	TRBJ2-3	.	CASSDIAGAEDTQYF	TGTGCCAGCAGTGATATTGCGGGGGCGGAAGATACGCAGTATTTT
TRBV27	.	TRBJ2-3	TRBD2	CASSPQRGDTDTQYF	TGTGCCAGCAGTCCCCAGCGGGGGGACACAGATACGCAGTATTTT
TRBV13	.	TRBJ1-3	.	CASSLGTGNTIYF	TGTGCCAGCAGCTTAGGTACGGGAAACACCATATATTTT
TRBV5-6	.	TRBJ1-3	.	CASSLLGKYSGNTIYF	TGTGCCAGCAGCTTGTTGGGCAAGTACTCTGGAAACACCATATATTTT
TRBV5-1	.	TRBJ1-6	TRBD1	CASSYSGQTGSPLHF	TGCGCCAGCAGCTACTCGGGACAGACGGGGTCACCCCTCCACTTT
TRBV9	.	TRBJ1-2	.	CASSVGASNYGYTF	TGTGCCAGCAGCGTAGGAGCCAGTAACTATGGCTACACCTTC
TRBV19	once	TRBJ1-6	.	CASSIKDGINSPLHF	TGTGCCAGTAGTATAAAAGACGGAATTAATTCACCCCTCCACTTT
TRBV6-6	.	TRBJ2-5	TRBD2	CASSSRLAGGGETQYF	TGTGCCAGCAGCAGTAGACTAGCGGGAGGCGGAGAGACCCAGTACTTC
TRBV19	.	TRBJ2-7	TRBD1	CASRSRQGPPYEQYF	TGTGCCAGTAGATCTAGACAGGGTCCTCCTTACGAGCAGTACTTC
TRBV3-1/TRBV3-2	.	TRBJ1-2	.	CASSHPSGTRRANYGYTF	TGTGCCAGCAGCCATCCCTCTGGTACACGTAGGGCAAACTATGGCTACACCTTC
TRBV5-1	.	TRBJ1-1	.	CASSLAGQGNTEAFF	TGCGCCAGCAGCTTAGCTGGGCAGGGTAACACTGAAGCTTTCTTT
TRBV20-1	few	TRBJ1-5	.	CSASRPRANQPQHF	TGCAGTGCTAGTCGTCCGCGGGCAAATCAGCCCCAGCATTTT
TRBV5-4	once	TRBJ1-2	TRBD1	CASSWTGAFNYGYTF	TGTGCCAGCAGCTGGACAGGGGCTTTTAACTATGGCTACACCTTC
TRBV11-2	.	TRBJ1-2	.	CASSLGGREGYTF	TGTGCCAGCAGCCTCGGAGGGCGAGAAGGCTACACCTTC
TRBV19	once	TRBJ1-3	.	CASSAGQANTIYF	TGTGCCAGTAGTGCTGGACAAGCAAACACCATATATTTT
TRBV7-2	.	TRBJ1-2	.	CASSPPMRGMYGYTF	TGTGCCAGCAGCCCTCCAATGAGGGGAATGTATGGCTACACCTTC
TRBV5-1	.	TRBJ1-4	TRBD1	CASSLGDRGNEKLFF	TGCGCCAGCAGCTTGGGGGACAGGGGGAATGAAAAACTGTTTTTT
TRBV28	.	TRBJ2-3	.	CASSVLGSGSTDTQYF	TGTGCCAGCAGTGTCCTTGGTAGCGGTAGCACAGATACGCAGTATTTT
TRBV7-9	.	TRBJ2-3	TRBD1	CASSFPGTGASTDTQYF	TGTGCCAGCAGTTTCCCCGGGACAGGGGCTAGCACAGATACGCAGTATTTT
TRBV6-5	.	TRBJ1-6	.	CGNGAGADNSPLHF	TGTGGCAATGGGGCAGGGGCTGATAATTCACCCCTCCACTTT
TRBV15	.	TRBJ1-2	TRBD1	CATSRGGRGFPNYGYTF	TGTGCCACCAGCAGAGGGGGCAGGGGGTTTCCTAACTATGGCTACACCTTC
TRBV7-8	once	TRBJ2-7	.	CASSLQRLGRSYEQYF	TGTGCCAGCAGCTTGCAGCGTCTCGGGAGAAGCTACGAGCAGTACTTC